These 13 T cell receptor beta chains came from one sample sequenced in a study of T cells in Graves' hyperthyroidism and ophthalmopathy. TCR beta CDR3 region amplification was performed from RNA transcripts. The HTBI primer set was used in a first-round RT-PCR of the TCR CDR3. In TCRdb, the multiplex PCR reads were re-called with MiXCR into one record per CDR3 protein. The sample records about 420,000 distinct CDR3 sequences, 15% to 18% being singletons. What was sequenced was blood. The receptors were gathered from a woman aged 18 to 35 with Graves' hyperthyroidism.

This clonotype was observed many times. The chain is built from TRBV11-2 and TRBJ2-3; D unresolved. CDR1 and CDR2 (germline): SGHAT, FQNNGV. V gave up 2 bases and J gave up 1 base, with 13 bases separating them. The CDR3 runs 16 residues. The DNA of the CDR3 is TGTGCCAGCAGCTTATTTCGCCCCAAAGGCACAGATACGCAGTATTTT. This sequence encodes CASSLFRPKGTDTQYF.

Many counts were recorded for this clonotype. CDR3 amino acids: CASSRWGAGLLTDTQYF. The CDR3 DNA is TGCGCCAGCAGCCGGTGGGGGGCAGGACTCCTCACAGATACGCAGTATTTT. V is TRBV5-1 and J is TRBJ2-3; D assignment may be TRBD1 or TRBD2 (6 bases each). Germline values: CDR1 SGHRS, CDR2 YFSETQ. The length of the CDR3 is 17 residues. Trimming shortened V by 4 bases and J by 2 bases, and 20 bases separated the two germline ends.

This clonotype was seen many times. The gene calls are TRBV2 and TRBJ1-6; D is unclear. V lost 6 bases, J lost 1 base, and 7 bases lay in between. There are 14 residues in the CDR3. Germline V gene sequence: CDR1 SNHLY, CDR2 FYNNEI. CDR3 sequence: CASSVRSYNSPLHF. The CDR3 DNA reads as TGTGCCAGCAGCGTTAGGTCCTATAATTCACCCCTCCACTTT.

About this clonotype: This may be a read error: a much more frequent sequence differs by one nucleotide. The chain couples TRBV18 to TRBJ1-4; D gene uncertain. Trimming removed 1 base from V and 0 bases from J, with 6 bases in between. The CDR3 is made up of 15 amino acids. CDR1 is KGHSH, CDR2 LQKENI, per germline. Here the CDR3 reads CASSPQGTTNEKLFF. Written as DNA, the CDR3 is TGTGCCAGCTCACCACAGGGCACAACTAATGAAAAACTGTTTTTT.

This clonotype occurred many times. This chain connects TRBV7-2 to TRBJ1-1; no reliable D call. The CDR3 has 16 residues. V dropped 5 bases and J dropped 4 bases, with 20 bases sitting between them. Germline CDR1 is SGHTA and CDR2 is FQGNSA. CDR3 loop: CASSISLRSPSTEAFF. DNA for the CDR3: TGTGCCAGCAGCATCTCTCTACGGAGTCCGAGCACTGAAGCTTTCTTT.

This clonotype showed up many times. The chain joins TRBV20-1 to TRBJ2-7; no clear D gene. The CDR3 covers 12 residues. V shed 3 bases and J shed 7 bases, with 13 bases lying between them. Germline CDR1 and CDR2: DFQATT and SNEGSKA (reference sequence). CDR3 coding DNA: TGCAGTGCTAGTATACGGGTTGGTGAGCAGTACTTC. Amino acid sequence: CSASIRVGEQYF.

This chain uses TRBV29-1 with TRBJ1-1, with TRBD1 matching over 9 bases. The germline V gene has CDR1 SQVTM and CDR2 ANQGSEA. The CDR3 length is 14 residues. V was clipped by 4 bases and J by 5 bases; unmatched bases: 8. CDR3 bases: TGCAGCGTTGCCCGGGACAGGGATCGTACTGAAGCTTTCTTT. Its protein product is CSVARDRDRTEAFF.

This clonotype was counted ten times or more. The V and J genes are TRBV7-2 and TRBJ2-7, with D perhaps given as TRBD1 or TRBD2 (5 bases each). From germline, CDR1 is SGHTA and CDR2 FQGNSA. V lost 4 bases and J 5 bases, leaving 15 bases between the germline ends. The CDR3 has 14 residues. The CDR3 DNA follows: TGTGCCAGCAGCTATCGGCAGGGCGGGCACGAGCAGTACTTC. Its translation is CASSYRQGGHEQYF.

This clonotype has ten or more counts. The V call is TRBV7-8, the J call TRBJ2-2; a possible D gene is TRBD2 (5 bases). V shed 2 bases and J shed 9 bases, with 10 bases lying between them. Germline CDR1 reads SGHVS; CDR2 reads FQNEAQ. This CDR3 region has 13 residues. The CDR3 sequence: CASSLLRARELFF. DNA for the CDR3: TGTGCCAGCAGCTTATTGAGGGCCAGGGAGCTGTTTTTT.

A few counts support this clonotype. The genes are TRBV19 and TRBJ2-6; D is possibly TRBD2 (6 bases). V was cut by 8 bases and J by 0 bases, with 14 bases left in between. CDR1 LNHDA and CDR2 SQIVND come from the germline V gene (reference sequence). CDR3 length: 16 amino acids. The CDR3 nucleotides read TGTGCCAGTCGGGCGGGGAGCTCCTCTGGGGCCAACGTCCTGACTTTC. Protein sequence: CASRAGSSSGANVLTF.

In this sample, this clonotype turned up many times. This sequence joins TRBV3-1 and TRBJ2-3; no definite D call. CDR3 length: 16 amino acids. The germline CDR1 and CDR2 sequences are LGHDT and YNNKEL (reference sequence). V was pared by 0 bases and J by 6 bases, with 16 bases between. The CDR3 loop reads CASSQDYGELSDTQYF. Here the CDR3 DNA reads TGTGCCAGCAGCCAAGATTATGGAGAGCTGTCGGATACGCAGTATTTT.

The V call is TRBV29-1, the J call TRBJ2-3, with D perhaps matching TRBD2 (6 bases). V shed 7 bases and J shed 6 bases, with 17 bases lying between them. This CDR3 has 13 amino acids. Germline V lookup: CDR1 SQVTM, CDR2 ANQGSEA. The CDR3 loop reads CSAPTGAVDTQYF. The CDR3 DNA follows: TGCAGCGCTCCGACGGGAGCGGTGGATACGCAGTATTTT.

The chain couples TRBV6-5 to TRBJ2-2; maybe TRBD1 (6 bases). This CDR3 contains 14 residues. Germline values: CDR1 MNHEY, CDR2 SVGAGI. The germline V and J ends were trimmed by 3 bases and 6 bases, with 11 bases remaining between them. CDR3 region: CASSYAQGSGELFF. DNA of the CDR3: TGTGCCAGCAGTTATGCCCAGGGGTCCGGGGAGCTGTTTTTT.